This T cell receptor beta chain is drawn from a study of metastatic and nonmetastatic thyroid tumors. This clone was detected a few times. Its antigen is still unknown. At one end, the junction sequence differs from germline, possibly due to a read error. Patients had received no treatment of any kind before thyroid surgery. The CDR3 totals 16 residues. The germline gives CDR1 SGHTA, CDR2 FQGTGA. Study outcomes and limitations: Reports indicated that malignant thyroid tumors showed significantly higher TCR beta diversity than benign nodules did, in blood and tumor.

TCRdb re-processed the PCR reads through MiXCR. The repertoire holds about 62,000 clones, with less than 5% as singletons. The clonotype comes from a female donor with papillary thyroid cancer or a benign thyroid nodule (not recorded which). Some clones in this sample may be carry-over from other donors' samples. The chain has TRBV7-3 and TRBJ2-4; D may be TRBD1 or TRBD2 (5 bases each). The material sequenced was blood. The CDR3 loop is CANSPSGHRRGNIQYF. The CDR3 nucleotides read TGTGCCAACAGCCCCTCGGGGCACCGACGGGGTAACATTCAGTACTTC.